A single sample is the source of the 21 T cell receptor beta chains below, sequenced in a study of shared clonotypes between healthy human individuals. Method: immunoSEQ multiplex PCR; TCRdb's copy keeps in-frame clones and lacks some. The sample includes over a million clones, about four fifths of them seen just once. Sequencing used memory CD4+ T cells from PBMCs. Sample subset: CD45RA-negative fraction. These receptors were taken from a man younger than 35 in good health. Some clones in this sample may be carry-over from other donors' samples.

This clone came up once. V gene TRBV4-2 combines with J gene TRBJ1-1, with D maybe TRBD1 (5 bases). The CDR3 extends over 15 amino acids. CDR1 is LGHNA, CDR2 YNFKEQ, per germline. V dropped 4 bases and J dropped 3 bases, with 15 bases sitting between them. The CDR3 DNA sequence: TGTGCCAGCAGCCGCATTATAGGGACTTACACTGAAGCTTTCTTT. Translation: CASSRIIGTYTEAFF.

The rearrangement links TRBV28 to TRBJ2-1; D gene ambiguous. V was pared by 2 bases and J by 6 bases, with 5 bases between. This CDR3 contains 12 residues. Germline CDR1 and CDR2: MDHEN and SYDVKM. As DNA, the CDR3 is TGTGCCAGCAGTTTAAATTCCAATGAGCAGTTCTTC. Protein: CASSLNSNEQFF.

V usage is TRBV19 and J usage is TRBJ1-1, with 10 bases lining up with TRBD1. Germline trimming cut 3 bases from V and 10 bases from J; bases unmatched to any gene: 5. Germline values: CDR1 LNHDA, CDR2 SQIVND (reference sequence). There are 13 residues in the CDR3. In DNA, the CDR3 is TGTGCCAGTAGTATGGACAGGGGGAGAATAGCTTTCTTT. It specifies CASSMDRGRIAFF.

The rearrangement joins TRBV4-1 to TRBJ2-3; 8 bases fit TRBD2. The CDR3 length is 16 residues. Germline CDR1 MGHRA, CDR2 YSYEKL. V trimming: 4 bases; J trimming: 3 bases; junction bases outside the gene matches: 9. CDR3 bases: TGCGCCAGCAGCCCCCCGGGAGCGGGAGTGACAGATACGCAGTATTTT. It codes for CASSPPGAGVTDTQYF.

This clone has a handful of counts. The chain joins TRBV5-5 to TRBJ2-3; weak D call: TRBD2 (5 bases). Germline V lookup: CDR1 SGHKS, CDR2 YYEKEE (reference sequence). The CDR3 length is 15 residues. V lost 1 base to trimming and J lost 1 base, with 10 bases between them. CDR3 loop: CASSLTGWGTDTQYF. The CDR3 nucleotides read TGTGCCAGCAGCTTGACGGGATGGGGCACAGATACGCAGTATTTT.

This chain uses TRBV28 with TRBJ2-2; 9 nucleotides match TRBD1. V shed 5 bases, J shed 12 bases, and the junction held 7 bases outside the gene matches. CDR3 length: 13 residues. Germline V gene sequence: CDR1 MDHEN, CDR2 SYDVKM. In DNA, the CDR3 is TGTGCCAGCAGTCCAACAGGGGGCGCGAAGCTGTTTTTT. Amino acid sequence: CASSPTGGAKLFF. Full variable domain (remainder filled in from reference TRBV28 and TRBJ2-2): DVKVTQSSRYLVKRTGEKVFLECVQDMDHENMFWYRQDPGLGLRLIYFSYDVKMKEKGDIPEGYSVSREKKERFSLILESASTNQTSMYLCASSPTGGAKLFFGEGSRLTVL.

This rearrangement joins TRBV10-1 to TRBJ1-1, with 7 bases aligning to TRBD1. Germline values: CDR1 WNHNN, CDR2 SYGVQD (reference sequence). This CDR3 has 13 amino acids. V was pared by 8 bases and J by 1 base, with 4 bases of the junction left unmatched. CDR3 in DNA: TGCGCCAGCCAGGGACAGTCGAACACTGAAGCTTTCTTT. It translates to CASQGQSNTEAFF.

The V gene is TRBV4-3, the J gene TRBJ1-5, with a weak D call TRBD1 (5 bases). CDR3 length: 15 amino acids. Germline assignment: CDR1 LGHNA and CDR2 YSLEER. V was shortened by 3 bases and J by 5 bases, with 14 bases between the two germline ends. CDR3 residues: CASSQDNRGDQPQHF. The DNA for the CDR3 is TGCGCCAGCAGCCAGGACAATCGGGGGGATCAGCCCCAGCATTTT.

This chain links TRBV21-1 with TRBJ2-7. TRBV21-1 is a recognized pseudogene. This CDR3 has 15 amino acids. The CDR3 DNA reads TGTGCCAGCAGCAAATTTACAGACGGAGAGTACGAGCAGTACTTC. This sequence encodes CASSKFTDGEYEQYF.

This chain uses TRBV6-5 with TRBJ2-3, with D perhaps being TRBD1 or TRBD2 (5 bases each). The CDR3 has 15 amino acids. In germline, CDR1 is MNHEY, CDR2 SVGAGI. Between the trimmed V and J ends, which lost 5 bases and 8 bases, there was a span of 20 bases. The CDR3 region has the DNA TGTGCCAGCAGTCCCCCCGGGACGCAATATAGTACGCAGTATTTT. Translated, it gives CASSPPGTQYSTQYF.

This chain joins TRBV2 and TRBJ1-3; no clear D. CDR3 length: 14 amino acids. Germline CDR1 reads SNHLY; CDR2 reads FYNNEI. Trimming took off 5 bases at V and 8 bases at J, with 16 bases between the two ends. The CDR3 DNA follows: TGTGCCAGCAGTTTGAACAGATTCTTGGACACCATATATTTT. Translated: CASSLNRFLDTIYF. The full variable domain, with the rest looked up from reference TRBV2 and TRBJ1-3, is EPEVTQTPSHQVTQMGQEVILRCVPISNHLYFYWYRQILGQKVEFLVSFYNNEISEKSEIFDDQFSVERPDGSNFTLKIRSTKLEDSAMYFCASSLNRFLDTIYFGEGSWLTVV.

As regards this clone: A far bigger clonotype differs at one base, so this is likely a read error. V usage is TRBV30 and J usage is TRBJ2-7; no definite D call. Germline V gene lookup returns CDR1 GTSNPN and CDR2 SVGIG (reference sequence). This CDR3 spans 12 amino acids. The CDR3 region is CAWSVVGRRQCF. CDR3 bases: TGTGCCTGGAGTGTAGTGGGCAGGCGGCAGTGCTTC.

The chain has TRBV4-2 and TRBJ1-4; the match to TRBD1 covers 8 bases. CDR3 length equals 16 residues. The trim removed 0 bases at V and 7 bases at J, leaving 7 bases unmatched. From germline, CDR1 is LGHNA and CDR2 YNFKEQ. The CDR3 loop reads CASSQEAGTGFEKLFF. The CDR3 DNA reads as TGTGCCAGCAGCCAAGAGGCCGGGACAGGTTTTGAAAAACTGTTTTTT.

About this clone: This sample also contains other DNA sequences that code for the same CDR3. This rearrangement joins TRBV28 to TRBJ1-5; tentative D call: TRBD1 (6 bases). The CDR3 sequence is 13 residues long. Trimming shortened V by 7 bases and J by 1 base, and 8 bases separated the two germline ends. From germline, CDR1 is MDHEN and CDR2 SYDVKM. Written as DNA, the CDR3 is TGTGCCAGCACCAGGGGAAGCAATCAGCCCCAGCATTTT. This encodes CASTRGSNQPQHF. Variable domain in full (rest from reference TRBV28 and TRBJ1-5): DVKVTQSSRYLVKRTGEKVFLECVQDMDHENMFWYRQDPGLGLRLIYFSYDVKMKEKGDIPEGYSVSREKKERFSLILESASTNQTSMYLCASTRGSNQPQHFGDGTRLSIL.

The CDR3 spells CASLGFGETQYF. In DNA, the CDR3 is TGTGCCAGCTTGGGGTTCGGGGAGACCCAGTACTTC. The chain has TRBV2 and TRBJ2-5, with D hard to call. This CDR3 is 12 amino acids long. Trimming stripped 8 bases from V and 5 bases from J, with 12 bases between. Germline CDR1 SNHLY, CDR2 FYNNEI.

The gene calls are TRBV7-3 and TRBJ2-5; TRBD1 agrees at 8 bases. Germline V gives CDR1 SGHTA, CDR2 FQGTGA. V was clipped by 1 base and J by 5 bases; unmatched bases: 9. This CDR3 contains 16 residues. The CDR3 protein is CASSLNIGQGWETQYF. DNA for the CDR3: TGTGCCAGCAGCTTAAACATAGGACAGGGATGGGAGACCCAGTACTTC. The variable domain in full, completed from reference TRBV7-3 and TRBJ2-5, reads GAGVSQTPSNKVTEKGKYVELRCDPISGHTALYWYRQSLGQGPEFLIYFQGTGAADDSGLPNDRFFAVRPEGSVSTLKIQRTERGDSAVYLCASSLNIGQGWETQYFGPGTRLLVL.

This chain links TRBV5-1 with TRBJ2-3; 9 bases are a match to TRBD2. Unmatched junction bases numbered 7, after V lost 4 bases and J lost 1 base. This CDR3 contains 16 residues. The germline V gene has CDR1 SGHRS and CDR2 YFSETQ. CDR3 region: CASSAGGRGGTDTQYF. As DNA, the CDR3 is TGCGCCAGCAGCGCGGGGGGGCGCGGGGGCACAGATACGCAGTATTTT.

The chain carries TRBV11-3 and TRBJ1-1; D possibly corresponds to TRBD1 (6 bases). The germline V and J ends were trimmed by 4 bases and 5 bases, with 11 bases remaining between them. Germline V lookup: CDR1 SGHNT, CDR2 YENEEA. The CDR3 has 13 residues. Here the CDR3 reads CASSWGAQTEAFF. The CDR3 nucleotides read TGTGCCAGCAGCTGGGGGGCACAAACTGAAGCTTTCTTT.

This clone appeared once. The gene calls are TRBV2 and TRBJ2-3; 8 bases agree with TRBD1. With 6 bases clipped from V and 1 base from J, the junction kept 6 bases outside the gene matches. The CDR3 covers 15 residues. Per the germline V gene, CDR1 is SNHLY and CDR2 is FYNNEI. The CDR3 here is CASRDRGFGTDTQYF. CDR3 nucleotide sequence: TGTGCCAGCAGAGACAGGGGCTTCGGCACAGATACGCAGTATTTT.

J is TRBJ2-2 and V is TRBV4-1, with D possibly being TRBD2 (6 bases). Per the germline V gene, CDR1 is MGHRA and CDR2 is YSYEKL. Trimming stripped 0 bases from V and 5 bases from J, with 16 bases between. The CDR3 covers 17 residues. The chain's CDR3 is CASSQDEEGGITGELFF. As DNA, the CDR3 is TGCGCCAGCAGCCAAGATGAGGAGGGAGGCATTACCGGGGAGCTGTTTTTT.

This chain connects TRBV5-1 to TRBJ1-4; 7 bases fit TRBD1. The CDR3 covers 14 residues. Germline loops: CDR1 SGHRS, CDR2 YFSETQ. J was trimmed by 10 bases and V by 4 bases; bases with no gene match: 10. The CDR3 nucleotides read TGCGCCAGCAGCCCCGGCCGACAGGGCGGAAAACTGTTTTTT. Translated: CASSPGRQGGKLFF. Variable domain in full (rest from reference TRBV5-1 and TRBJ1-4): KAGVTQTPRYLIKTRGQQVTLSCSPISGHRSVSWYQQTPGQGLQFLFEYFSETQRNKGNFPGRFSGRQFSNSRSEMNVSTLELGDSALYLCASSPGRQGGKLFFGSGTQLSVL.